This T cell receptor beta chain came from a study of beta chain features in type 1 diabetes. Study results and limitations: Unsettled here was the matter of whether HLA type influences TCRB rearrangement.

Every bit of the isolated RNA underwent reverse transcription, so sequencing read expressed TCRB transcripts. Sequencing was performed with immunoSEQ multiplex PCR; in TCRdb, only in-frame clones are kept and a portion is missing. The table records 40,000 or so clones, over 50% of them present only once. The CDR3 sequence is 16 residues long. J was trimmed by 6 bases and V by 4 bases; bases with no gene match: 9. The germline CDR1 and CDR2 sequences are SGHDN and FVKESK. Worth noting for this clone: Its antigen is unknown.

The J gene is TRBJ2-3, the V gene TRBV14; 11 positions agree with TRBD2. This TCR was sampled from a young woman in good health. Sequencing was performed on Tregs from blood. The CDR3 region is CASSPLAGGERDTQYF. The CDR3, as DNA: TGTGCCAGCAGCCCCTTAGCGGGAGGGGAGAGGGATACGCAGTATTTT.